Below are 10 T cell receptor beta chains sequenced from a single sample in a study of shared clonotypes between healthy human individuals. Profiling relied on immunoSEQ multiplex PCR, and the TCRdb table lists in-frame clones only, not all of them. The data hold 900,000 to 1,200,000 clones, with 75% to 80% observed a single time. Input material: memory CD4+ T cells from PBMCs. The sample's subset: CD45RA-negative fraction. Source of these receptors: a young man in good health. Some clones in this sample may be carry-over from other donors' samples.

This clone has only a few counts. This sequence joins TRBV6-5 and TRBJ2-7; D possibly corresponds to TRBD1 (7 bases). The germline CDR1 and CDR2 sequences are MNHEY and SVGAGI. This CDR3 is built from 16 residues. V was cut by 2 bases and J by 0 bases, with 14 bases left in between. The CDR3 spells CASSYGGGAYSYEQYF. CDR3 sequence (DNA): TGTGCCAGCAGTTACGGAGGGGGCGCGTACTCCTACGAGCAGTACTTC.

Remarks on this clone: A read error may explain this, as a much larger clone is one base away. It is likely a read error, because the conserved phenylalanine at the end of the CDR3 is missing. The V gene is TRBV2, the J gene TRBJ2-7, with D possibly matching TRBD1 (5 bases). The CDR3 runs to 15 residues. V was shortened by 3 bases and J by 3 bases, with 15 bases between the two germline ends. CDR1 and CDR2 (germline): SNHLY, FYNNEI. The CDR3 is CASSEMGQSFYEQYL. Here the CDR3 DNA reads TGTGCCAGCAGTGAGATGGGGCAATCCTTCTACGAGCAGTACCTC.

With respect to this clone: Likely a read error: the CDR3 ends without its conserved phenylalanine or tryptophan. CDR3 region: CASSLGLQSGGRGTDTQYL. The CDR3 DNA sequence: TGCGCCAGCAGCTTGGGCCTACAAAGTGGCGGGAGAGGCACAGATACGCAGTATCTT. The V call is TRBV5-1, the J call TRBJ2-3; the match to TRBD2 covers 7 bases. This CDR3 contains 19 residues. With 0 bases clipped from V and 1 base from J, the junction kept 14 bases outside the gene matches. Germline V gives CDR1 SGHRS, CDR2 YFSETQ.

The CDR3 coding sequence is TGTGCCAGCAGCTTGAAAGGACTTGGGGATGAGCAGTTCTTC. The encoded protein is CASSLKGLGDEQFF. The gene calls are TRBV5-4 and TRBJ2-1; TRBD2 might be the D (5 bases). The CDR3 consists of 14 residues. Per germline, CDR1 SGHNT and CDR2 YYREEE (reference sequence). V lost 1 base to trimming and J lost 8 bases, with 13 bases between them.

V usage is TRBV15 and J usage is TRBJ1-5; D perhaps matches TRBD1 (5 bases). With 0 bases removed from V and 0 bases from J, the gap between germline ends came to 9 bases. The CDR3 has 16 residues. Per the germline V gene, CDR1 is LNHNV and CDR2 is YYDKDF (reference sequence). CDR3 in amino acids: CATSRDGGDSNQPQHF. In nucleotides, the CDR3 is TGTGCCACCAGCAGAGATGGGGGAGATAGCAATCAGCCCCAGCATTTT. The variable domain in full, completed from reference TRBV15 and TRBJ1-5, reads DAMVIQNPRYQVTQFGKPVTLSCSQTLNHNVMYWYQQKSSQAPKLLFHYYDKDFNNEADTPDNFQSRRPNTSFCFLDIRSPGLGDTAMYLCATSRDGGDSNQPQHFGDGTRLSIL.

The rearrangement joins TRBV9 to TRBJ2-3; D may match TRBD1 or TRBD2 (5 bases each). Germline CDR1 is SGDLS and CDR2 is YYNGEE. There are 16 residues in the CDR3. V lost 0 bases and J lost 6, with 17 bases in between. The chain's CDR3 is CASSVGQRGGEDTQYF. Written as DNA, the CDR3 is TGTGCCAGCAGCGTAGGTCAGAGGGGCGGCGAGGATACGCAGTATTTT.

The J gene is TRBJ2-2, the V gene TRBV4-1; D unclear. Trimming cost V 0 bases and J 6 bases, with 17 bases left between them. Germline CDR1 reads MGHRA; CDR2 reads YSYEKL. The CDR3 has 17 residues. CDR3 in DNA: TGCGCCAGCAGCCAAGACAATCGTGTTGGGTTGGCCGGGGAGCTGTTTTTT. It encodes CASSQDNRVGLAGELFF.

This sequence joins TRBV29-1 and TRBJ2-3, with 7 bases lining up with TRBD1. V lost 7 bases, J lost 3 bases, and 10 bases stayed unmatched. Germline values: CDR1 SQVTM, CDR2 ANQGSEA. This CDR3 region has 14 residues. The CDR3 here is CSGRTQGWTDTQYF. CDR3 DNA: TGCAGCGGTCGAACACAGGGGTGGACAGATACGCAGTATTTT.

The gene calls are TRBV6-1 and TRBJ1-5; 8 bases map to TRBD1. The CDR3 is made up of 15 amino acids. Germline CDR1 is MNHNS and CDR2 is SASEGT. V lost 5 bases to trimming and J lost 3 bases; unmatched junction nucleotides: 6. The CDR3 DNA sequence: TGTGCCAGCAGTCCAACCAGGGGGCCCAATCAGCCCCAGCATTTT. Its protein product is CASSPTRGPNQPQHF.

The J gene is TRBJ1-1, the V gene TRBV5-8, with D possibly being TRBD1 (5 bases). The CDR3 loop spans 15 amino acids. Trimming removed 5 bases at V and 5 bases at J, with 19 bases between. Germline V gene lookup returns CDR1 SGHTS and CDR2 YDEGEE. CDR3 sequence reads: CASRSRAGTSTEAFF. The CDR3 DNA follows: TGTGCCAGCAGATCGAGAGCCGGGACGAGTACTGAAGCTTTCTTT.